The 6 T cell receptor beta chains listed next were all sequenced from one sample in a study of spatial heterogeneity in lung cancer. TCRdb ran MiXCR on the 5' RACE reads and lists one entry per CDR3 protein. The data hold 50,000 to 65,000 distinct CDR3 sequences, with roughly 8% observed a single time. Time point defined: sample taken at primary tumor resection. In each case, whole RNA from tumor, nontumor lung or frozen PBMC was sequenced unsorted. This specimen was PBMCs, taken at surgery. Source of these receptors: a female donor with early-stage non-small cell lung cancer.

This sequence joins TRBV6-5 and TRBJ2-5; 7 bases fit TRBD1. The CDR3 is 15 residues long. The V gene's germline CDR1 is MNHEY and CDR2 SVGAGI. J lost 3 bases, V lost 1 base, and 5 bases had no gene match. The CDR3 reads CASSYLYQGEETQYF. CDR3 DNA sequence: TGTGCCAGCAGTTACTTATATCAGGGGGAAGAGACCCAGTACTTC.

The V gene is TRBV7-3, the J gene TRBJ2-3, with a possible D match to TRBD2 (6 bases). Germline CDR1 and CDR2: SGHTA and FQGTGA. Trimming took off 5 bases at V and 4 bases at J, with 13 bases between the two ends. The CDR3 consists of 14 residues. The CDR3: CASSIAWDSDTQYF. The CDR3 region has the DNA TGTGCCAGCAGCATCGCCTGGGACTCAGATACGCAGTATTTT.

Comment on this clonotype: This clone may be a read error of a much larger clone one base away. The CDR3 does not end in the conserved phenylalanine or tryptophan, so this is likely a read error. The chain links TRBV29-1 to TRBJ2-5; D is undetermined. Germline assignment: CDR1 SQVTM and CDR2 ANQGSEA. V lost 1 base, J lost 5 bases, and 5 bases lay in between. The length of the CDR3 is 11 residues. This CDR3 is CSVEVQETQYS. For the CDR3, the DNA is TGCAGCGTTGAAGTACAGGAGACCCAGTACTCC.

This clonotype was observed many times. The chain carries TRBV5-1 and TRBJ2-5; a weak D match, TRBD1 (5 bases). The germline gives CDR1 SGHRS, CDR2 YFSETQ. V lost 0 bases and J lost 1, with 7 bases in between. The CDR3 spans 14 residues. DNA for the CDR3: TGCGCCAGCAGCTTGGCCCAGGGCCAAGAGACCCAGTACTTC. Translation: CASSLAQGQETQYF. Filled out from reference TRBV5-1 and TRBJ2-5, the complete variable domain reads KAGVTQTPRYLIKTRGQQVTLSCSPISGHRSVSWYQQTPGQGLQFLFEYFSETQRNKGNFPGRFSGRQFSNSRSEMNVSTLELGDSALYLCASSLAQGQETQYFGPGTRLLVL.

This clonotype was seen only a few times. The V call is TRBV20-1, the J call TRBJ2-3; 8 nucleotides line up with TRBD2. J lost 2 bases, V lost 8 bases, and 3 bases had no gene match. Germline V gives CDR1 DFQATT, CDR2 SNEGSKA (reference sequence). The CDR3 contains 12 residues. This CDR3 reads CSLSGTTDTQYF. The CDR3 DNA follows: TGCAGTCTTAGCGGGACCACAGATACGCAGTATTTT.

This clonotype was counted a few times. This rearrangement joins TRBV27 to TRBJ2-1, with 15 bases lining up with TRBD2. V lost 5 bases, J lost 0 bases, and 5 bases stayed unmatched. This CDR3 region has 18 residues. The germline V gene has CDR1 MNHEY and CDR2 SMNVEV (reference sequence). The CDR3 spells CASSGLAGGLPSYNEQFF. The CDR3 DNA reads TGTGCCAGCAGTGGACTAGCGGGAGGGCTTCCCTCCTACAATGAGCAGTTCTTC.